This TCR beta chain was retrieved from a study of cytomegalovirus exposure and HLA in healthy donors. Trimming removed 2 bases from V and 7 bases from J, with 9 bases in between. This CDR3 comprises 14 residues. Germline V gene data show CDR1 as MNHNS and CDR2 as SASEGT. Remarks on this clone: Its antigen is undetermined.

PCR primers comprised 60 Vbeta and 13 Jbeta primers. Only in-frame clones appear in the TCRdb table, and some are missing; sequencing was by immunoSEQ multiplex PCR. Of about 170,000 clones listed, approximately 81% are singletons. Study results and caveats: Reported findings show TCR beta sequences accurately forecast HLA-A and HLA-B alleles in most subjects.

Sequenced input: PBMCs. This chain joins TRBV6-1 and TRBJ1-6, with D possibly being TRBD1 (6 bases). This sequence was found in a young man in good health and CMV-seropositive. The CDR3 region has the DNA TGTGCCAGCAGTGAATCGGACAGCAATTCACCCCTCCACTTT. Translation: CASSESDSNSPLHF.